This TCR beta chain was sequenced during a study of cytomegalovirus exposure and HLA in healthy donors. General study findings and limits: Likely technical artifact: a cluster of highly shared sequence variants. Among the CMV-associated chains, three were confirmed in vitro as specific for CMV antigens. Diagnosis of cytomegalovirus status made by the classifier reportedly showed high specificity and sensitivity.

The CDR3 length is 15 residues. The germline gives CDR1 ENHRY, CDR2 SYGVKD. The trim removed 0 bases at V and 4 bases at J, leaving 5 bases unmatched. Nominal health characterized the donors when sampled, though unrecorded immune exposures were likely. PCR involved 60 Vbeta and 13 Jbeta primers. The table came from immunoSEQ multiplex PCR; TCRdb's copy has only in-frame clones and leaves some out. This repertoire shows 60,000 to 95,000 clones, about 79% found once; its top ten account for over 15%. Of note for this clone: Its antigen is unknown. Different DNA sequences within this sample yield the same CDR3.

The rearrangement joins TRBV10-3 to TRBJ2-7; TRBD2 matches 8 bases. The specimen was PBMCs. The sequence came from a man between 65 and 85 years old in good health and CMV-seropositive. The CDR3 region is CAISESPGGPYEQYF. The CDR3 nucleotides read TGTGCCATCAGTGAGTCGCCGGGAGGGCCTTACGAGCAGTACTTC.